The 5 T cell receptor beta chains presented below share a single source sample, sequenced in a study of T cells in Graves' hyperthyroidism and ophthalmopathy. Amplified TCR beta CDR3 regions derived from RNA transcripts. During a first-round RT-PCR of the TCR CDR3, the HTBI primer set was used. Via MiXCR, TCRdb re-called the multiplex PCR reads, giving one row per CDR3 protein. Found here are about 210,000 distinct CDR3 sequences, 17% of them singletons; the top ten hold under 65%. Material: blood. Receptors originate from a man aged 50-60 years with Graves' hyperthyroidism.

This clonotype was seen a few times. The CDR3 reads CASRPIEGGLGNTIYF. The CDR3 DNA sequence: TGTGCCAGCAGACCAATCGAGGGGGGGCTTGGAAACACCATATATTTT. The genes are TRBV28 and TRBJ1-3; perhaps TRBD1 as D (6 bases). Germline V lookup: CDR1 MDHEN, CDR2 SYDVKM. The CDR3 loop spans 16 amino acids. The V and J ends lost 6 bases and 3 bases respectively, with 18 bases between them. Filled out from reference TRBV28 and TRBJ1-3, the complete variable domain reads DVKVTQSSRYLVKRTGEKVFLECVQDMDHENMFWYRQDPGLGLRLIYFSYDVKMKEKGDIPEGYSVSREKKERFSLILESASTNQTSMYLCASRPIEGGLGNTIYFGEGSWLTVV.

This clonotype has a count of ten or more. An end of the junction does not agree with germline; a read error may underlie this. The chain joins TRBV6-1 to TRBJ2-7; D is possibly TRBD2 (5 bases). The CDR3 contains 14 residues. Germline V lookup: CDR1 MNHNS, CDR2 SASEGT. DNA for the CDR3: TGTGCCAGCAGTAAAGCGGATGGGACCTACGAGCAGTACTTC. Protein product: CASSKADGTYEQYF.

The V gene is TRBV3-1, the J gene TRBJ2-1; D may be TRBD1 or TRBD2 (5 bases each). CDR3 length: 12 amino acids. Germline V gene sequence: CDR1 LGHDT, CDR2 YNNKEL (reference sequence). V lost 1 base and J lost 10, with 8 bases in between. The CDR3 nucleotides read TGTGCCAGCAGCCAAGCGGGGCGGGAGCAGTTCTTC. Amino acid sequence: CASSQAGREQFF.

This clonotype appeared many times. The chain recombines TRBV24-1 with TRBJ2-1; maybe TRBD1 (6 bases). In germline, CDR1 is KGHDR, CDR2 SFDVKD. CDR3 length: 15 residues. V lost 3 bases to trimming and J lost 3 bases, with 11 bases between them. CDR3 DNA sequence: TGTGCCACCAGTGATCCCAGGGGTGACTACAATGAGCAGTTCTTC. Translation gives CATSDPRGDYNEQFF.

This sequence joins TRBV7-9 and TRBJ2-7; the match to TRBD1 covers 11 bases. Germline lookup yields CDR1 SEHNR and CDR2 FQNEAQ (reference sequence). This CDR3 has 15 residues. The trim removed 5 bases at V and 2 bases at J, leaving 5 bases unmatched. The chain's CDR3 is CASSQVGQGAYEQYF. For the CDR3, the DNA is TGTGCCAGCAGCCAAGTGGGACAGGGGGCCTACGAGCAGTACTTC. The complete variable domain, with remaining parts taken from reference TRBV7-9 and TRBJ2-7, reads DTGVSQNPRHKITKRGQNVTFRCDPISEHNRLYWYRQTLGQGPEFLTYFQNEAQLEKSRLLSDRFSAERPKGSFSTLEIQRTEQGDSAMYLCASSQVGQGAYEQYFGPGTRLTVT.